The 14 T cell receptor beta chains listed next were all sequenced from one sample in a study of T cells after yellow fever vaccination. TCRdb re-analysed the 5' RACE reads in MiXCR, keeping a single row per CDR3 protein. The table includes 610,000 or so distinct CDR3 sequences, 9% to 15% detected once. The source material was PBMCs, sampled on the day of the yellow fever booster vaccination. These receptors were collected from a man aged 30 to 45 who received the YFV17D yellow fever vaccine.

The table lists this clonotype with a few counts. The chain carries TRBV20-1 and TRBJ1-6, with 9 bases matching TRBD1. Looked up from germline, CDR1 is DFQATT and CDR2 is SNEGSKA (reference sequence). The V and J ends lost 4 bases and 5 bases, in that order; junction bases with no gene match: 0. The CDR3 is 13 amino acids. This chain's CDR3 is CSANRGHNSPLHF. For the CDR3, the DNA is TGCAGTGCTAACAGGGGGCATAATTCACCCCTCCACTTT.

In this sample, this clonotype turned up a few times. The CDR3 DNA sequence: TGCGCCAGCAGCCCGCAGGGGGTGCGCACTGAAGCTTTCTTT. It specifies CASSPQGVRTEAFF. The genes are TRBV4-1 and TRBJ1-1; 7 bases match TRBD1. Germline CDR1 MGHRA, CDR2 YSYEKL. V shed 4 bases, J shed 4 bases, and the junction held 6 bases outside the gene matches. CDR3 length: 14 residues.

This rearrangement joins TRBV27 to TRBJ2-7, with 8 bases matching TRBD2. This CDR3 region has 14 residues. From germline, CDR1 is MNHEY and CDR2 SMNVEV (reference sequence). The V and J ends lost 7 bases and 6 bases, in that order; junction bases with no gene match: 11. The CDR3 loop reads CASTQGTSTGEQYF. The CDR3 bases are TGTGCCAGCACCCAAGGGACTAGTACCGGCGAGCAGTACTTC.

This chain links TRBV7-8 with TRBJ1-2; maybe TRBD1 (6 bases). In germline, CDR1 is SGHVS, CDR2 FQNEAQ. The CDR3 consists of 16 residues. V was cut by 3 bases and J by 5 bases, with 19 bases left in between. CDR3 coding DNA: TGTGCCAGCAGCTTGCAGGGGCAGATGGCCCATTATGGCTACACCTTC. Translated, it gives CASSLQGQMAHYGYTF.

This rearrangement joins TRBV6-6 to TRBJ2-7; D is possibly TRBD1 or TRBD2 (7 bases each). CDR3 length equals 13 residues. Per the germline V gene, CDR1 is MNHNY and CDR2 is SVGAGI (reference sequence). Trimming left V 8 bases short and J 3 bases short, with 14 bases between. CDR3 sequence (DNA): TGTGCCAGCGGGGGGGACAGAGACTACGAGCAGTACTTC. It translates to CASGGDRDYEQYF.

The sample holds a few counts of this clonotype. The CDR3 DNA is TGTGCCAGCAGCTTCGGCGGGGGGCGTAAAAATGAGCAGTTCTTC. Its translation is CASSFGGGRKNEQFF. The chain carries TRBV11-1 and TRBJ2-1; 8 nucleotides agree with TRBD2. V was pared by 3 bases and J by 7 bases, with 8 bases of the junction left unmatched. Germline V gives CDR1 SGHAT, CDR2 FQDESV (reference sequence). This CDR3 is 15 amino acids long. Combining the CDR3 with reference TRBV11-1 and TRBJ2-1 gives the whole variable domain EAEVAQSPRYKITEKSQAVAFWCDPISGHATLYWYRQILGQGPELLVQFQDESVVDDSQLPKDRFSAERLKGVDSTLKIQPAELGDSAMYLCASSFGGGRKNEQFFGPGTRLTVL.

The chain combines TRBV29-1 with TRBJ2-7; D is uncertain. The CDR3 is 16 amino acids. Trimming left V 0 bases short and J 4 bases short, with 19 bases between. CDR1 and CDR2 (germline): SQVTM, ANQGSEA. The CDR3 coding sequence is TGCAGCGTTGAAGACCCTACGCACTCGCTCGGGTACGAGCAGTACTTC. It encodes CSVEDPTHSLGYEQYF.

The chain is built from TRBV7-9 and TRBJ1-6; TRBD1 might be the D (5 bases). CDR3 length: 14 amino acids. Germline-derived CDR1 and CDR2 are SEHNR and FQNEAQ (reference sequence). With 3 bases removed from V and 10 bases from J, the gap between germline ends came to 13 bases. CDR3 amino acids: CASSFKGQESPLHF. The CDR3 coding sequence is TGTGCCAGCAGCTTTAAGGGGCAAGAATCACCCCTCCACTTT.

V usage is TRBV29-1 and J usage is TRBJ1-1; 10 nucleotides align to TRBD1. Germline values: CDR1 SQVTM, CDR2 ANQGSEA. This CDR3 has 13 amino acids. V was clipped by 5 bases and J by 5 bases; unmatched bases: 5. The CDR3 sequence: CSVPGQGKTEAFF. The CDR3 bases are TGCAGCGTTCCGGGACAGGGGAAGACTGAAGCTTTCTTT.

The V call is TRBV4-3, the J call TRBJ2-2; possible D gene TRBD1, 6 bases. Germline values: CDR1 LGHNA, CDR2 YSLEER. There are 15 residues in the CDR3. Trimming removed 0 bases at V and 5 bases at J, with 10 bases between. CDR3 DNA: TGCGCCAGCAGCCAAGAGACTCAGGGGACCGGGGAGCTGTTTTTT. Protein: CASSQETQGTGELFF.

The rearrangement uses TRBV6-2 or TRBV6-3 and TRBJ2-7, with 7 bases matching TRBD1. Trimming took 3 bases from V and 0 from J; bases not matched to a gene: 8. This CDR3 spans 16 amino acids. The germline V gene encodes CDR1 MNHEY and CDR2 SVGEGT. CDR3 DNA sequence: TGTGCCAGCAGTTATCGGCCGGGACAGTTCTCCTACGAGCAGTACTTC. This codes for CASSYRPGQFSYEQYF.

This rearrangement joins TRBV28 to TRBJ1-2; D might be TRBD1 (5 bases). The V end was cut by 7 bases, the J end by 4 bases, with 16 bases between. The V gene's germline CDR1 is MDHEN and CDR2 SYDVKM. This CDR3 has 14 residues. In DNA form, the CDR3 reads TGTGCCAGCACCATGGGGGGGACCACCTATGGCTACACCTTC. Translation: CASTMGGTTYGYTF.

This clonotype was detected ten times or more. CDR3 nucleotides: TGTGCCAGCAGCATTAGCGGGAGGGGGCCAGATACGCAGTATTTT. This gives the protein CASSISGRGPDTQYF. This chain connects TRBV7-3 to TRBJ2-3; 11 bases are shared with TRBD2. Germline-derived CDR1 and CDR2 are SGHTA and FQGTGA. The V segment lost 5 bases and the J segment 4 bases; nucleotides outside the gene matches: 5. This CDR3 has 15 residues.

The chain carries TRBV7-2 and TRBJ2-1, with D tentatively TRBD2 (6 bases). The CDR3 consists of 17 residues. CDR1 SGHTA and CDR2 FQGNSA come from the germline V gene. Trimming stripped 1 base from V and 5 bases from J, with 18 bases between. CDR3 sequence reads: CASSLGPLASYDNEQFF. In nucleotides, the CDR3 is TGTGCCAGCAGCTTAGGGCCCCTAGCGTCCTACGACAATGAGCAGTTCTTC. Full variable domain (outside the CDR3, taken from reference TRBV7-2 and TRBJ2-1): GAGVSQSPSNKVTEKGKDVELRCDPISGHTALYWYRQSLGQGLEFLIYFQGNSAPDKSGLPSDRFSAERTGGSVSTLTIQRTQQEDSAVYLCASSLGPLASYDNEQFFGPGTRLTVL.